This entry lists 29 T cell receptor beta chains sequenced from one sample in a study of regulatory dendritic cells for organ transplantation. The assay was immunoSEQ multiplex PCR, and TCRdb's table has in-frame clones only and misses some. The profile shows about 11,000 clones, roughly four fifths of them singletons. The antigens these receptors bind are not known. Sorted subsets were CFSE-labeled and cultured around five days with allogeneic dendritic cells. The sample taken for sequencing was memory CD4+ T cells from blood cultured with regulatory dendritic cells. Described subset: CD45RO+ memory T cells. These receptors originate from a human donor in good health.

This chain connects TRBV4-2 to TRBJ2-2; 11 bases align to TRBD2. The V and J ends lost 4 bases and 0 bases, in that order; junction bases with no gene match: 7. The CDR3 runs 18 residues. Per germline, CDR1 LGHNA and CDR2 YNFKEQ. CDR3 loop: CASSLLTSGGTNTGELFF. The CDR3 DNA is TGTGCCAGCAGCCTCCTCACTAGCGGGGGAACGAACACCGGGGAGCTGTTTTTT.

This clone appeared a few times. The rearrangement joins TRBV7-8 to TRBJ1-4; TRBD1 aligns across 7 bases. This CDR3 region has 14 residues. Germline values: CDR1 SGHVS, CDR2 FQNEAQ. Trimming cost V 5 bases and J 7 bases; bases outside gene matches: 7. CDR3 nucleotides: TGTGCCAGCAGCGGAAGGGGGCGCGGTGAAAAACTGTTTTTT. This translates into CASSGRGRGEKLFF.

The V gene is TRBV19, the J gene TRBJ1-2, with 7 bases aligning to TRBD1. Germline V gives CDR1 LNHDA, CDR2 SQIVND (reference sequence). The CDR3 is 15 amino acids. V lost 2 bases to trimming and J lost 3 bases; unmatched junction nucleotides: 6. For the CDR3, the DNA is TGTGCCAGTAGTATATTCGGACAGGAATACTATGGCTACACCTTC. This codes for CASSIFGQEYYGYTF.

The V and J genes are TRBV2 and TRBJ2-1, with TRBD1 identical over 11 bases. The CDR3 spans 14 residues. Germline CDR1 reads SNHLY; CDR2 reads FYNNEI. The V and J ends lost 2 bases and 12 bases, in that order; junction bases with no gene match: 6. The CDR3 loop reads CASSESGQGVRQFF. CDR3 in DNA: TGTGCCAGCAGTGAATCGGGACAGGGGGTGAGGCAGTTCTTC.

The V call is TRBV6-5, the J call TRBJ1-2, with 7 positions matching TRBD1. The CDR3 is 14 residues long. Germline V gives CDR1 MNHEY, CDR2 SVGAGI. The V segment lost 0 bases and the J segment 7 bases; nucleotides outside the gene matches: 5. The chain's CDR3 is CASSYSTGAFGYTF. DNA of the CDR3: TGTGCCAGCAGTTACTCAACAGGGGCGTTTGGCTACACCTTC.

V is TRBV6-6 and J is TRBJ2-1; 7 bases agree with TRBD2. CDR1 is MNHNY, CDR2 SVGAGI, per germline (reference sequence). The CDR3 contains 14 residues. V lost 6 bases, J lost 9 bases, and 11 bases stayed unmatched. The CDR3 spells CASSPQSGVVEQFF. The DNA for the CDR3 is TGTGCCAGCAGCCCCCAAAGCGGGGTAGTTGAGCAGTTCTTC.

The rearrangement joins TRBV18 to TRBJ2-1; 11 bases are shared with TRBD2. Trimming took 6 bases from V and 6 from J; bases not matched to a gene: 7. Looked up from germline, CDR1 is KGHSH and CDR2 is LQKENI. The CDR3 spans 15 residues. CDR3 sequence reads: CASSQGLAEGNEQFF. CDR3 sequence (DNA): TGTGCCAGCTCCCAGGGACTAGCGGAGGGCAATGAGCAGTTCTTC.

A single count supports this clone. The chain has TRBV5-4 and TRBJ1-1, with D possibly matching TRBD1 (5 bases). V was trimmed by 0 bases and J by 0 bases, leaving 12 bases between them. The CDR3 covers 16 residues. Germline V gene data show CDR1 as SGHNT and CDR2 as YYREEE (reference sequence). In DNA form, the CDR3 reads TGTGCCAGCAGCTTGGGCGGGGCCTCAATGAACACTGAAGCTTTCTTT. Protein sequence: CASSLGGASMNTEAFF.

CDR3 in DNA: TGTGCCAGTAGGTCTGGACAGTCCGATGAGCAGTTCTTC. Translated: CASRSGQSDEQFF. This chain joins TRBV19 and TRBJ2-1; D possibly corresponds to TRBD1 (6 bases). The CDR3 extends over 13 amino acids. V was clipped by 6 bases and J by 8 bases, with 14 bases between them. Germline CDR1 LNHDA, CDR2 SQIVND (reference sequence).

This clone was recorded once. J is TRBJ2-2 and V is TRBV6-1; maybe TRBD1 (5 bases). The V gene's germline CDR1 is MNHNS and CDR2 SASEGT. The CDR3 has 15 amino acids. Trimming pared 2 bases from V and 4 bases from J, leaving 11 bases between. CDR3 in amino acids: CASSEPGMSTGELFF. CDR3 coding DNA: TGTGCCAGCAGTGAACCAGGGATGAGCACCGGGGAGCTGTTTTTT.

This rearrangement joins TRBV2 to TRBJ1-1; unclear D gene. The length of the CDR3 is 12 residues. V was shortened by 3 bases and J by 8 bases, with 10 bases between the two germline ends. Germline CDR1 is SNHLY and CDR2 is FYNNEI. CDR3 protein: CASSERGQEAFF. CDR3 nucleotides: TGTGCCAGCAGTGAGAGAGGGCAGGAAGCTTTCTTT.

This chain links TRBV15 with TRBJ2-1, with D maybe TRBD2 (7 bases). CDR1 is LNHNV and CDR2 is YYDKDF in the germline V gene (reference sequence). The CDR3 contains 17 residues. V lost 2 bases and J 10 bases, leaving 24 bases between the germline ends. The CDR3 loop reads CATSRSKGGFRLDEQFF. CDR3 nucleotides: TGTGCCACCAGCAGATCCAAGGGGGGGTTCCGCTTAGACGAGCAGTTCTTC.

V and J are TRBV5-1 and TRBJ2-1; 7 bases agree with TRBD2. The CDR3 extends over 15 amino acids. With 0 bases clipped from V and 2 bases from J, the junction kept 2 bases outside the gene matches. Germline V gene data show CDR1 as SGHRS and CDR2 as YFSETQ. Written as DNA, the CDR3 is TGCGCCAGCAGCTTGGCCGGGGGGACCTACAATGAGCAGTTCTTC. Translating gives CASSLAGGTYNEQFF.

The V call is TRBV6-1, the J call TRBJ1-4; D ambiguous. V dropped 5 bases and J dropped 2 bases, with 9 bases sitting between them. The CDR3 covers 14 residues. CDR1 and CDR2 from the germline V gene are MNHNS and SASEGT. The DNA for the CDR3 is TGTGCCAGCAGTTTACAGTTTACTAATGAAAAACTGTTTTTT. This encodes CASSLQFTNEKLFF.

This chain connects TRBV4-1 to TRBJ2-1; D is uncertain. The CDR3 runs to 14 residues. Trimming cost V 1 base and J 5 bases, with 9 bases left between them. CDR1 is MGHRA, CDR2 YSYEKL, per germline. CDR3 DNA: TGCGCCAGCAGCCAAGCTAGTTTACACAATGAGCAGTTCTTC. Translating it yields CASSQASLHNEQFF.

The gene calls are TRBV9 and TRBJ2-1, with a weak D call TRBD1 (6 bases). The CDR3 runs 15 residues. Trimming cost V 4 bases and J 2 bases, with 13 bases left between them. Germline assignment: CDR1 SGDLS and CDR2 YYNGEE. CDR3 DNA: TGTGCCAGCAGCCCGAGAGACAGGACCTACAATGAGCAGTTCTTC. Protein sequence: CASSPRDRTYNEQFF.

V is TRBV12-5 and J is TRBJ1-5; no clear D. Trimming shortened V by 1 base and J by 5 bases, and 6 bases separated the two germline ends. The germline CDR1 and CDR2 sequences are LGHNT and FRNRAP. The CDR3 runs to 13 residues. This chain's CDR3 is CASGLGSDQPQHF. The DNA of the CDR3 is TGTGCTAGTGGTTTGGGGAGCGATCAGCCCCAGCATTTT.

The chain couples TRBV19 to TRBJ2-5; 8 bases are shared with TRBD1. The V gene's germline CDR1 is LNHDA and CDR2 SQIVND (reference sequence). The junction had 10 bases not matched to a gene; V was cut back by 0 bases and J by 4 bases. CDR3 length: 17 residues. In DNA, the CDR3 is TGTGCCAGTAGTATAGATCGTGTGGCAGGGGGCGTAGAGACCCAGTACTTC. It translates to CASSIDRVAGGVETQYF. The full variable domain, completed using reference TRBV19 and TRBJ2-5, is DGGITQSPKYLFRKEGQNVTLSCEQNLNHDAMYWYRQDPGQGLRLIYYSQIVNDFQKGDIAEGYSVSREKKESFPLTVTSAQKNPTAFYLCASSIDRVAGGVETQYFGPGTRLLVL.

The J gene is TRBJ1-5, the V gene TRBV19, with 9 bases aligning to TRBD1. With V trimmed by 5 bases and J by 7 bases, 9 bases remained unmatched. The germline gives CDR1 LNHDA, CDR2 SQIVND (reference sequence). There are 15 residues in the CDR3. CDR3 bases: TGTGCCAGTAGTGGGGGGGGACAGGGAGGCCAGCCCCAGCATTTT. Translated: CASSGGGQGGQPQHF.

This chain connects TRBV19 to TRBJ2-4; D is possibly TRBD2 (6 bases). Germline CDR1 reads LNHDA; CDR2 reads SQIVND (reference sequence). This CDR3 is built from 18 residues. Trimming took off 5 bases at V and 9 bases at J, with 29 bases between the two ends. CDR3: CASSVEGMTKTFFPIQYF. The CDR3 DNA follows: TGTGCCAGTAGTGTGGAGGGTATGACAAAAACCTTCTTTCCCATTCAGTACTTC.

The V gene is TRBV5-1, the J gene TRBJ2-5; D perhaps matches TRBD1 (8 bases). Germline lookup yields CDR1 SGHRS and CDR2 YFSETQ. V lost 0 bases and J 2 bases, leaving 17 bases between the germline ends. The CDR3 has 17 residues. The CDR3 loop reads CASSLDRQGRGQETQYF. In DNA form, the CDR3 reads TGCGCCAGCAGCTTGGACCGACAGGGGAGGGGACAAGAGACCCAGTACTTC.

Comment on this clone: At one of its ends the junction is not consistent with the germline gene, which may arise from a read error. V and J are TRBV7-2 and TRBJ2-1; a weak D match, TRBD1 (7 bases). The CDR3 spans 11 residues. Germline loops: CDR1 SGHTA, CDR2 FQGNSA. The CDR3 loop is CASSLGGGGVF. The CDR3 DNA reads TGTGCCAGCAGCTTAGGAGGGGGCGGGGTCTTC.

Only a few counts were recorded for this clone. This rearrangement joins TRBV19 to TRBJ1-1; tentative D call: TRBD1 (6 bases). The CDR3 has 13 amino acids. The V end was cut by 7 bases, the J end by 11 bases, with 20 bases between. CDR1 LNHDA and CDR2 SQIVND come from the germline V gene (reference sequence). CDR3 sequence: CASTPPLTGQAFF. The CDR3 DNA reads TGTGCCAGTACCCCTCCCCTTACAGGGCAGGCTTTCTTT.

This rearrangement joins TRBV6-5 to TRBJ1-1, with a tentative D call TRBD1 (5 bases). V was cut by 6 bases and J by 5 bases, with 13 bases left in between. Germline-derived CDR1 and CDR2 are MNHEY and SVGAGI. The CDR3 covers 13 residues. In nucleotides, the CDR3 is TGTGCCAGCAGGCCAGACAGTTTAACTGAAGCTTTCTTT. Amino acid sequence: CASRPDSLTEAFF.

This clone was seen only a few times. The chain joins TRBV19 to TRBJ2-7; TRBD1 matches at 10 bases. J gave up 6 bases and V 4 bases, and 6 bases lay outside the gene matches. The CDR3 runs to 14 residues. Germline CDR1 reads LNHDA; CDR2 reads SQIVND (reference sequence). The CDR3 nucleotides read TGTGCCAGTAGTAAGGGACAGGGGTATTCCGAGCAGTACTTC. Residues: CASSKGQGYSEQYF. Filled out from reference TRBV19 and TRBJ2-7, the complete variable domain reads DGGITQSPKYLFRKEGQNVTLSCEQNLNHDAMYWYRQDPGQGLRLIYYSQIVNDFQKGDIAEGYSVSREKKESFPLTVTSAQKNPTAFYLCASSKGQGYSEQYFGPGTRLTVT.

V and J are TRBV2 and TRBJ2-3; D is unresolved. CDR3 length equals 14 residues. V gave up 5 bases and J gave up 6 bases, with 15 bases separating them. The germline V gene encodes CDR1 SNHLY and CDR2 FYNNEI. The CDR3 DNA follows: TGTGCCAGCAGTTATACCATGACTGCGGATACGCAGTATTTT. Translating gives CASSYTMTADTQYF.

This clone was seen only once. V gene TRBV9 combines with J gene TRBJ2-3; 16 bases fit TRBD2. The ends lost 4 bases at V and 1 base at J; junction bases unmatched: 9. Germline lookup yields CDR1 SGDLS and CDR2 YYNGEE. The CDR3 has 19 residues. The CDR3 DNA follows: TGTGCCAGCAGCCCCCGGGGGACTAGCGGGGGGGCCGGCACAGATACGCAGTATTTT. It is translated as CASSPRGTSGGAGTDTQYF.

This rearrangement joins TRBV7-2 to TRBJ2-3; 9 bases align to TRBD2. Germline trimming cut 1 base from V and 2 bases from J; bases unmatched to any gene: 10. The CDR3 runs to 18 residues. Germline loops: CDR1 SGHTA, CDR2 FQGNSA. The CDR3 loop reads CASSLGGLAGSFTDTQYF. As DNA, the CDR3 is TGTGCCAGCAGCTTAGGTGGGCTAGCGGGATCATTCACAGATACGCAGTATTTT.

The genes are TRBV27 and TRBJ2-7; 10 bases agree with TRBD1. V shed 4 bases, J shed 7 bases, and the junction held 7 bases outside the gene matches. CDR1 is MNHEY and CDR2 is SMNVEV in the germline V gene (reference sequence). This CDR3 has 14 amino acids. The CDR3 is CASSSRQGAREQYF. DNA for the CDR3: TGTGCCAGCAGTTCGCGACAGGGGGCACGGGAGCAGTACTTC.